A selection of T cell receptor beta chains follows, all from one sample in a study of neurological immune-mediated disorders. TCRdb ran MiXCR on the 5' RACE reads and lists one entry per CDR3 protein. The data contain more than 75,000 distinct CDR3 sequences, 10% of them singletons. Sequenced input: PBMCs. These receptors were collected from a man aged 40-55 years in good health. Each CDR3 is given with its conserved first and last residue. The D gene is left open where the match is weak. Expanded clones are given a class, and other clones once, few, many or no size at all.

TRBD2	many	TRBJ2-3	TRBV4-2	TGTGCCAGCAGCCAAGTCATCACTAGCGGGATAATCGTACGGACAGATACGCAGTATTTT	CASSQVITSGIIVRTDTQYF
TRBD1	many	TRBJ1-3	TRBV9	TGTGCCAGCCCCCAACTCAAGGGGGCAGGAAACACCATATATTTT	CASPQLKGAGNTIYF
-	many	TRBJ2-2	TRBV19	TGTGCCAGTAGTCCCCCCCCCGGGGAGCTGTTTTTT	CASSPPPGELFF
TRBD1	many	TRBJ2-7	TRBV10-2	TGCGCCAGCAGTGAGTTCGGGACAGGGGCCTACGAGCAGTACTTC	CASSEFGTGAYEQYF
TRBD1	many	TRBJ2-3	TRBV5-1	TGCGCCAGCAGCGCGGGACAGGGGAGGACAGATACGCAGTATTTT	CASSAGQGRTDTQYF
-	many	TRBJ2-7	TRBV29-1	TGCAGCGTTGCCCCCACTGATGACGAGCAGTACTTC	CSVAPTDDEQYF
TRBD1	many	TRBJ1-1	TRBV27	TGTGCCAGCAGTTTGGGATCTCAGGGGGCTATGGGTGAAGCTTTCTTT	CASSLGSQGAMGEAFF
TRBD2	once	TRBJ2-3	TRBV11-2	TGTGCCAGCAGCTCCGTTCCGGGAGGCCGGGGAGGACAGTATTTT	CASSSVPGGRGGQYF
TRBD1	many	TRBJ2-5	TRBV7-8	TGTGCCAGCAGCATAGCAGGGGGCGGCGAGACCCAGTACTTC	CASSIAGGGETQYF
-	many	TRBJ2-3	TRBV29-1	TGCAGCGTTGTAGGGGGGATTCACACAGATACGCAGTATTTT	CSVVGGIHTDTQYF
TRBD2	many	TRBJ2-1	TRBV14	TGTGCCAGCAGCCTAGAGCGGGAGAATGAGCAGTTCTTC	CASSLERENEQFF
TRBD1	many	TRBJ1-1	TRBV5-1	TGCGCCAGCAGCACCTACAGGGGCACTGAAGCTTTCTTT	CASSTYRGTEAFF
-	few	TRBJ1-1	TRBV20-1	TGCAGTGCTTCCCCGACAGGGAACACTGAAGCTTTCTTT	CSASPTGNTEAFF
TRBD2	many	TRBJ2-5	TRBV30	TGTGCCTGGAGTGTACTCGGGGGGGCGAGGGAGACCCAGTACTTC	CAWSVLGGARETQYF
TRBD2	many	TRBJ2-7	TRBV12-3/TRBV12-4	TGTGCCAGCACCGGTAGCGGGAGATACGAGCAGTACTTC	CASTGSGRYEQYF
-	many	TRBJ1-5	TRBV28	TGTGCCAGCAGTGTGGGCAGGGCCCTCAGTCAGCCCCAGCATTTT	CASSVGRALSQPQHF
-	many	TRBJ2-4	TRBV12-3/TRBV12-4	TGTGCCAGCAGTCCCACGGGGGCCAAAAACATTCAGTACTTC	CASSPTGAKNIQYF
TRBD1	many	TRBJ1-4	TRBV27	TGTGCCAGCAGTTCGGAGGGGGCAAGGGGAAAACTGTTTTTT	CASSSEGARGKLFF
-	many	TRBJ1-5	TRBV7-9	TGTGCCAGCAGCTTAAGCAATCAGCCCCAGCATTTT	CASSLSNQPQHF
-	medium-sized	TRBJ1-3	TRBV15	TGTGCCACCAGCACGCGGCGACAGTTCTCTGGAAACACCATATATTTT	CATSTRRQFSGNTIYF
TRBD2	many	TRBJ2-5	TRBV29-1	TGCAGCGTATATGGACTAGCGGGAGAGAAGTTACAAGAGACCCAGTACTTC	CSVYGLAGEKLQETQYF
-	-	TRBJ1-1	TRBV6-5	TGTTCCAGCAGCTTTGACTCTGACGGTGAAGCTTTCTTT	CSSSFDSDGEAFF
-	many	TRBJ1-1	TRBV10-3	TGTGCCACCCGCCGTCGGGAACAGAACACTGAAGCTTTCTTT	CATRRREQNTEAFF
-	many	TRBJ1-1	TRBV5-1	TGCGCCAGCAGCGCCCAGACGACCGGCACTGAAGCTTTCTTT	CASSAQTTGTEAFF
-	many	TRBJ2-5	TRBV14	TGTGCCAGCAGCCGGTGGGAGACCCAGTACTTC	CASSRWETQYF
-	many	TRBJ2-1	TRBV20-1	TGCAGTGCTAGAAAAAGGAAGGAGATCGGTGAGCAGTTCTTC	CSARKRKEIGEQFF
-	few	TRBJ1-2	TRBV20-1	TGCAGTGCTAGAGATGTCAGGGCAACTTCCTATGGCTACACCTTC	CSARDVRATSYGYTF
-	many	TRBJ2-5	TRBV20-1	TGCAGTGCTAGAGATCTGGGACAAGAGACCCAGTACTTC	CSARDLGQETQYF
-	many	TRBJ1-1	TRBV20-1	TGCAGTGCTAGAACCCCTAATCAGGGGAACACTGAAGCTTTCTTT	CSARTPNQGNTEAFF
TRBD2	many	TRBJ2-5	TRBV20-1	TGCAGTGCTAGAGATGCGCAGCGGGGGGGGTACCAAGAGACCCAGTACTTC	CSARDAQRGGYQETQYF
TRBD2	many	TRBJ2-3	TRBV20-1	TGCAGTGCCCCAGATACTAGCGGGGTTGTAGATACGCAGTATTTT	CSAPDTSGVVDTQYF
-	many	TRBJ2-2	TRBV5-1	TGCGCCAGCGGTTATAACACCGGGGAGCTGTTTTTT	CASGYNTGELFF
TRBD1	-	TRBJ2-7	TRBV3-1	TGTGCCAGCAGTCCCGGGACAGGGGTATACGAGCAGTACTTC	CASSPGTGVYEQYF
-	many	TRBJ2-7	TRBV5-1	TGCGCCAGCAGCTTGGCGCTAGGGGCTCACGAGCAGTACTTC	CASSLALGAHEQYF
-	many	TRBJ1-6	TRBV9	TGTGCCAGCAGCTCCCGGACAGCAAATTCACCCCTCCACTTT	CASSSRTANSPLHF
-	-	TRBJ1-5	TRBV19	TGTGCCAGTAGTATGATCAGGCTGGACAGCCGGCAGCCCCAGCATTTT	CASSMIRLDSRQPQHF
-	many	TRBJ2-1	TRBV29-1	TGCAGCGTTGTGGCAGACTCCAATGAGCAGTTCTTC	CSVVADSNEQFF
-	many	TRBJ2-6	TRBV6-5	TGTGCCAGCAGTAGGGGAGCTCACCTCTCTGGGGCCAACGTCCTGACTTTC	CASSRGAHLSGANVLTF
TRBD1	many	TRBJ1-5	TRBV20-1	TGCAGTGCTGGCCCCGGGACAGGAAGATTTAGCAATCAGCCCCAGCATTTT	CSAGPGTGRFSNQPQHF
-	many	TRBJ2-3	TRBV5-6	TGTGCCAGCAGCCCACGAATCACATCAGATACGCAGTATTTT	CASSPRITSDTQYF
TRBD1	many	TRBJ2-7	TRBV18	TGTGCCAGCTCCGGGACAGGGATCTACGAGCAGTACTTC	CASSGTGIYEQYF
-	many	TRBJ2-7	TRBV7-9	TGTGCCAGCAGCCATGGTGGGGGAAGGGGGGACGAGCAGTACTTC	CASSHGGGRGDEQYF
TRBD2	many	TRBJ2-5	TRBV7-8	TGTGCCAGCAGCCACGTCGGACTAGCGGGGGCCATACTCCAAGAGACCCAGTACTTC	CASSHVGLAGAILQETQYF
TRBD2	many	TRBJ2-7	TRBV6-6	TGTGCCAGCAGTCAAGGTCCTAGCGGTTTAACCTACGAGCAGTACTTC	CASSQGPSGLTYEQYF
TRBD2	many	TRBJ2-1	TRBV10-3	TGTGCCATCAGTTCAAATCCGACTAGCGGAAATGAGCAGTTCTTC	CAISSNPTSGNEQFF
-	many	TRBJ2-2	TRBV28	TGTGCCAGCAGTTCCACGGGGGCCATGATATCCGGGGAGCTGTTTTTT	CASSSTGAMISGELFF
TRBD2	many	TRBJ2-3	TRBV5-1	TGCGCCAGCAGCCGTCTGACTAGCGGGGGGTCCGATACGCAGTATTTT	CASSRLTSGGSDTQYF
-	many	TRBJ1-2	TRBV5-6	TGTGCCAGCAGCAAAGACAGTTCCTATGGCTACACCTTC	CASSKDSSYGYTF
-	many	TRBJ1-1	TRBV20-1	TGCAGTGCTAGAGATTTTCCTGAAGCTTTCTTT	CSARDFPEAFF
TRBD2	many	TRBJ2-1	TRBV9	TGTGCCAGCAGCGTAGTCGGTGGGGGGGCCTACAATGAGCAGTTCTTC	CASSVVGGGAYNEQFF
-	many	TRBJ2-2	TRBV12-3/TRBV12-4	TGTGCCAGCAGTTCCTTGAGAGTCGGGGAGCTGTTTTTT	CASSSLRVGELFF
TRBD1	many	TRBJ2-5	TRBV6-6	TGTGCCAGCAGACAGGGGGTTGAACAAGAGACCCAGTACTTC	CASRQGVEQETQYF
TRBD1	many	TRBJ1-1	TRBV6-5	TGTGCCAGCACCAAAGGGGAGGGGGCCTACACTGAAGCTTTCTTT	CASTKGEGAYTEAFF
TRBD2	many	TRBJ2-1	TRBV7-9	TGTGCCAGCAGCCCGAGGACTAGCGGCGACCTCAATGAGCAGTTCTTC	CASSPRTSGDLNEQFF
-	-	TRBJ2-1	TRBV6-1	TGTGCCAGCAGGTCCTACCAAGGGGCCTCCTACAATGAGCAGTTCTTC	CASRSYQGASYNEQFF
-	many	TRBJ2-3	TRBV20-1	TGCAGTGCTAGACCGGGACCGAGCACAGATACGCAGTATTTT	CSARPGPSTDTQYF